The text below deals with one T cell receptor beta chain. The antigen is not known. These data originate in a study of T-cell memory formation after mild COVID-19. Study observations and caveats: Contracting CD4+ clones were located mainly in CM and EM, and CD8+ clones in EMRA. Later expanders leaned CD4+, whereas day 15 to 85 contracting clones were balanced CD4/CD8. Memory from before infection featured some responding clones, which suggests cross-reactive memory joined.

cDNA libraries for TCR alpha and TCR beta, carrying sample barcodes and UMIs, came from 5'RACE with constant-segment primers. TCRdb processed the 5' RACE reads anew with MiXCR; each CDR3 protein has one entry. This table holds 400,000 or so distinct CDR3 sequences, about 21% found once. Germline assignment: CDR1 DFQATT and CDR2 SNEGSKA (reference sequence). Trimming removed 6 bases from V and 4 bases from J, with 7 bases in between. The CDR3 consists of 11 residues. This chain joins TRBV20-1 and TRBJ1-3, with unresolved D. The source is an adult woman who had mild COVID-19 (a few samples of this study predate the infection). Cell type and time point are not known. Sequenced material: PBMCs or a T cell subset sorted from them (not recorded which). Here the CDR3 DNA reads TGCAGTGCCAGGACCGGAAACACCATATATTTT. This codes for CSARTGNTIYF.